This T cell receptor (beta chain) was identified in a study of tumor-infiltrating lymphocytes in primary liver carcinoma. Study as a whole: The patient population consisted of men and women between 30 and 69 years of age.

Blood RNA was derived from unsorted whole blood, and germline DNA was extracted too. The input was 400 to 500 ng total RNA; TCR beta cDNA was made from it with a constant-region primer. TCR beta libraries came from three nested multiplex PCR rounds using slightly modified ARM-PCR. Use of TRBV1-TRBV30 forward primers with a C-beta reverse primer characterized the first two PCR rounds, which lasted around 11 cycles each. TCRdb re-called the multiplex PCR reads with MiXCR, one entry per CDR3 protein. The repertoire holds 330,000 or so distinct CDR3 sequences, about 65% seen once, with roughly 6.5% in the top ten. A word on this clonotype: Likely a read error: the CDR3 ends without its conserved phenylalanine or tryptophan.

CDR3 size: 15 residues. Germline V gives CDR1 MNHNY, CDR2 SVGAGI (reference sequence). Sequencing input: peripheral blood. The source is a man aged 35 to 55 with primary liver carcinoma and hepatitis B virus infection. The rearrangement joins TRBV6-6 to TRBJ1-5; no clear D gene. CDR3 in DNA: TGTGACAGCAGTTACTCGAATGGATTGGATCAGCCCCAGCATTCT. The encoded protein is CDSSYSNGLDQPQHS.